This T cell receptor beta chain emerged from a study of blood T cell repertoires in COVID-19. On the study more broadly: There were acute and convalescent COVID-19 samples, and they came from the United States, Italy and Spain.

Original data processing: Amplification of reference gene primers provided the estimated nucleated cell counts. TCRdb's table, derived via immunoSEQ multiplex PCR, lists solely in-frame clones and lacks some. V and J calls and clone size are those listed in that table; D and trimming were worked out from the DNA. The profile covers about 90,000 clones, with about 92% appearing a single time and about 5.9% taken by the ten largest. V was clipped by 0 bases and J by 3 bases, with 12 bases between them. This CDR3 region has 15 residues. Germline CDR1 is MGHRA and CDR2 is YSYEKL. Sequenced material: peripheral blood. The source is a woman aged 55-70 years with active COVID-19. The chain combines TRBV4-1 with TRBJ2-7, with D perhaps matching TRBD2 (6 bases). CDR3 in amino acids: CASSQDTGENYEQYF. CDR3 nucleotides: TGCGCCAGCAGCCAAGATACGGGAGAAAACTACGAGCAGTACTTC.